This T cell receptor (beta chain) is drawn from a study of cytomegalovirus exposure and HLA in healthy donors. On the study more broadly: In terms of ancestry, the Caucasian-associated cluster contained 75% to 90% of the 398 genotyped donors. Study-level results: The study flagged about 150 TCR beta chains as cytomegalovirus-associated. Follow-up analysis found HLA locus-dependent TCR association rates, highest for DRB1 and lowest for HLA-C. For presence/absence analyses, sequencing depth was assumed to be roughly uniform across donors.

The PCR employed 60 Vbeta primers together with 13 Jbeta primers. Using immunoSEQ multiplex PCR, the repertoire was profiled, and TCRdb retains in-frame clones only, with some absent. This sample carries tens of thousands of clones, 76% of them seen once, and the ten largest clones take around 3.3%. The CDR3 runs 12 residues. Notes on this clone: Its antigen is not known.

Sequenced input: PBMCs. The chain links TRBV21-1 to TRBJ2-3; no DNA check was done on the table's D call, TRBD2. TRBV21-1 is tagged as a pseudogene. The sequence came from a man aged 18 to 29 in good health and CMV-seronegative. This chain's CDR3 is CASSREKDTQYF. CDR3 coding DNA: TGTGCCAGCAGCAGAGAGAAAGATACGCAGTATTTT.